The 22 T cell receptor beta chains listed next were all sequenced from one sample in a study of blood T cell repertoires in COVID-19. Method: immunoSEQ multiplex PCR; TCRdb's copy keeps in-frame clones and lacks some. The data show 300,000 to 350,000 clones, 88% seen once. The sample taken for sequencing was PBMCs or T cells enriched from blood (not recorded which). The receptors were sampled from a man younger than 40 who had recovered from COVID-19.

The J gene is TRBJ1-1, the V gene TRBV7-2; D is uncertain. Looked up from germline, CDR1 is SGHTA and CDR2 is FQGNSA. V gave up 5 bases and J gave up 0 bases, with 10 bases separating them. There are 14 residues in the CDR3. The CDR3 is CASSRSYVNTEAFF. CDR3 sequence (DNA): TGTGCCAGCAGCCGGTCTTACGTGAACACTGAAGCTTTCTTT. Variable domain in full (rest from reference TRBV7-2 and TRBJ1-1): GAGVSQSPSNKVTEKGKDVELRCDPISGHTALYWYRQSLGQGLEFLIYFQGNSAPDKSGLPSDRFSAERTGGSVSTLTIQRTQQEDSAVYLCASSRSYVNTEAFFGQGTRLTVV.

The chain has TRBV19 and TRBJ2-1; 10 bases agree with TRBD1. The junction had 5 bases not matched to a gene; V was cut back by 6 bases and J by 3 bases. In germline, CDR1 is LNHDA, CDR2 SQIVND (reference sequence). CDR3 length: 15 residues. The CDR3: CASRPGTGVYNEQFF. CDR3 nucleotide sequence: TGTGCCAGTAGACCCGGGACAGGGGTCTACAATGAGCAGTTCTTC. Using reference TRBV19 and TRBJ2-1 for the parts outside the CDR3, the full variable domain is DGGITQSPKYLFRKEGQNVTLSCEQNLNHDAMYWYRQDPGQGLRLIYYSQIVNDFQKGDIAEGYSVSREKKESFPLTVTSAQKNPTAFYLCASRPGTGVYNEQFFGPGTRLTVL.

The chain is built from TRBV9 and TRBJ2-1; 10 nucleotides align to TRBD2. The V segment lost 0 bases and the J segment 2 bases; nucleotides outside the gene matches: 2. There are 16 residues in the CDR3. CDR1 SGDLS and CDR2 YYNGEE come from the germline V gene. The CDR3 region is CASSVAAGGPYNEQFF. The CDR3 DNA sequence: TGTGCCAGCAGCGTAGCAGCGGGGGGGCCCTACAATGAGCAGTTCTTC. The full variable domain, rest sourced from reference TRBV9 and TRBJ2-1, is DSGVTQTPKHLITATGQRVTLRCSPRSGDLSVYWYQQSLDQGLQFLIQYYNGEERAKGNILERFSAQQFPDLHSELNLSSLELGDSALYFCASSVAAGGPYNEQFFGPGTRLTVL.

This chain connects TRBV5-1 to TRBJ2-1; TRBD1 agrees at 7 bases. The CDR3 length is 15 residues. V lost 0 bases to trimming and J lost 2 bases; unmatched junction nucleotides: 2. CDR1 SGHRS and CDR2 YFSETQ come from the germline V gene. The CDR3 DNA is TGCGCCAGCAGCTTGGGGGACAGCCCCTACAATGAGCAGTTCTTC. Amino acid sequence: CASSLGDSPYNEQFF.

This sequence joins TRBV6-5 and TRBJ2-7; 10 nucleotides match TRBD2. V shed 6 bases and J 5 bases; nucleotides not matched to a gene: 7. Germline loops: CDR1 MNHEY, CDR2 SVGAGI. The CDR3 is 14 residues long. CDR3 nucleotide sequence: TGTGCCAGCAGAGGTAGCGGGGGGTTCGACGAGCAGTACTTC. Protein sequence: CASRGSGGFDEQYF.

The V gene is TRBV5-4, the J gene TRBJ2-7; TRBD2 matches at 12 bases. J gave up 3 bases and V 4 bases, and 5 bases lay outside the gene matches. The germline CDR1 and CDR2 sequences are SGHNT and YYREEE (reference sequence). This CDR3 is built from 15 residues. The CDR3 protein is CASSKRLAGDYEQYF. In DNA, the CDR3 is TGTGCCAGCAGCAAACGACTAGCGGGGGACTACGAGCAGTACTTC.

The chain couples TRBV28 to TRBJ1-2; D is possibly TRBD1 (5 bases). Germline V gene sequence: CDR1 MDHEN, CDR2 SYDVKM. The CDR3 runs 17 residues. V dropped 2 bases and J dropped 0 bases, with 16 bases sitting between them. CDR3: CASSLAGGGGANYGYTF. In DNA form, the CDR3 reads TGTGCCAGCAGTTTAGCGGGCGGGGGGGGAGCTAACTATGGCTACACCTTC.

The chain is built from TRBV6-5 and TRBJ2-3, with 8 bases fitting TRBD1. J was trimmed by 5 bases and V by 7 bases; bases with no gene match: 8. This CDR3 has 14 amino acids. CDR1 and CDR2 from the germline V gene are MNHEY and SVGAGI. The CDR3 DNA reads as TGTGCCAGCACGTCCAGGGGGCGAATAGATACGCAGTATTTT. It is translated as CASTSRGRIDTQYF.

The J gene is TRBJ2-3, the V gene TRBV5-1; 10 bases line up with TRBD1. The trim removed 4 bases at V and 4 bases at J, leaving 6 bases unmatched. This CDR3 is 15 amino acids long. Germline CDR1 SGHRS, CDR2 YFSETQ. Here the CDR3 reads CASSDAGTGADTQYF. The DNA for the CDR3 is TGCGCCAGCAGCGACGCCGGGACAGGGGCAGATACGCAGTATTTT.

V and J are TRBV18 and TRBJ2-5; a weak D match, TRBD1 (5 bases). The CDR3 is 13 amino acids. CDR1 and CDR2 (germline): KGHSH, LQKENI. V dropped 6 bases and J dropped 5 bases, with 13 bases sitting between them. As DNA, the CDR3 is TGTGCCAGCTCCCAGGGTATCCGGGAGACCCAGTACTTC. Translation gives CASSQGIRETQYF.

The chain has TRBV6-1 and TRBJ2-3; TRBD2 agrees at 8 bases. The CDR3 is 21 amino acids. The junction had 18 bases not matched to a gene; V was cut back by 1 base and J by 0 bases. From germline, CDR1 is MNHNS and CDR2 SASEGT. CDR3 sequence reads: CASSEDGGLGLAGSSTDTQYF. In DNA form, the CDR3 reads TGTGCCAGCAGTGAAGATGGAGGCTTGGGGCTAGCGGGTTCCAGCACAGATACGCAGTATTTT.

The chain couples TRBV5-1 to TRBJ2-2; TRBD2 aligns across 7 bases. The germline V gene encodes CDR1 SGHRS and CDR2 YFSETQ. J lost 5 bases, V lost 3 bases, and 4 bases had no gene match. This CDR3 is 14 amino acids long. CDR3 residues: CASSSSGVTGELFF. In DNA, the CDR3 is TGCGCCAGCAGCTCAAGCGGGGTTACCGGGGAGCTGTTTTTT. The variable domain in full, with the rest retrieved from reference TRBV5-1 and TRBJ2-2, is KAGVTQTPRYLIKTRGQQVTLSCSPISGHRSVSWYQQTPGQGLQFLFEYFSETQRNKGNFPGRFSGRQFSNSRSEMNVSTLELGDSALYLCASSSSGVTGELFFGEGSRLTVL.

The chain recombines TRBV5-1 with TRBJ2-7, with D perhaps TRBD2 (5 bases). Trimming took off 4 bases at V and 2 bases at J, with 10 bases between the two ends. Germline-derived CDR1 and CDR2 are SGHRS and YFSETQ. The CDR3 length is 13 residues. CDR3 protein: CASSQDSPYEQYF. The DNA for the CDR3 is TGCGCCAGCAGCCAGGACTCGCCCTACGAGCAGTACTTC. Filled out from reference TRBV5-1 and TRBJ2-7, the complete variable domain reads KAGVTQTPRYLIKTRGQQVTLSCSPISGHRSVSWYQQTPGQGLQFLFEYFSETQRNKGNFPGRFSGRQFSNSRSEMNVSTLELGDSALYLCASSQDSPYEQYFGPGTRLTVT.

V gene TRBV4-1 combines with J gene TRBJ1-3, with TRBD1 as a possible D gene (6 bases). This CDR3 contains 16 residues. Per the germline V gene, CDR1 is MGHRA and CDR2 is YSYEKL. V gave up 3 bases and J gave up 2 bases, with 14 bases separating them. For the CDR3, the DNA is TGCGCCAGCAGCCAGAACAGGGCAATGGCTGGAAACACCATATATTTT. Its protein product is CASSQNRAMAGNTIYF.

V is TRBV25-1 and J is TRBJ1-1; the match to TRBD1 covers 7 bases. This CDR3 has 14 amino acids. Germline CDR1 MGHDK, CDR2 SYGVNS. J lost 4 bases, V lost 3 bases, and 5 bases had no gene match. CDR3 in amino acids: CASSESRGSTEAFF. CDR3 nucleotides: TGTGCCAGCAGTGAGAGCAGGGGGAGCACTGAAGCTTTCTTT. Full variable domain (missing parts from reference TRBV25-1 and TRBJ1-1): EADIYQTPRYLVIGTGKKITLECSQTMGHDKMYWYQQDPGMELHLIHYSYGVNSTEKGDLSSESTVSRIRTEHFPLTLESARPSHTSQYLCASSESRGSTEAFFGQGTRLTVV.

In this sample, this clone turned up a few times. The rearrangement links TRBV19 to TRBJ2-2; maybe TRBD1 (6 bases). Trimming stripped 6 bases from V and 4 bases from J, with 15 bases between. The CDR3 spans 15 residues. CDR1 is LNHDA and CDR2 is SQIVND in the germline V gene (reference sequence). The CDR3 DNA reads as TGTGCCAGTAGCCGACGGGACACCCTCACCGGGGAGCTGTTTTTT. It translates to CASSRRDTLTGELFF.

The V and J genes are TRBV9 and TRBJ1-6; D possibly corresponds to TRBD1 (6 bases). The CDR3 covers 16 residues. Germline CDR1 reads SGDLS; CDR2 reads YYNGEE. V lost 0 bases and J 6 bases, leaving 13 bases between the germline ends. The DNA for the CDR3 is TGTGCCAGCAGCGTAGAGCGGGGGGCGAGTAATTCACCCCTCCACTTT. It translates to CASSVERGASNSPLHF.

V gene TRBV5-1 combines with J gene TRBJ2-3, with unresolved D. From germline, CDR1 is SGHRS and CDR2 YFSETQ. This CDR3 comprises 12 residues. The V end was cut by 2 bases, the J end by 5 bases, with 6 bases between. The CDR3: CASSLSIDTQYF. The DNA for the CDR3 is TGCGCCAGCAGCTTATCTATAGATACGCAGTATTTT. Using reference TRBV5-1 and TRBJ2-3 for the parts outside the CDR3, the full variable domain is KAGVTQTPRYLIKTRGQQVTLSCSPISGHRSVSWYQQTPGQGLQFLFEYFSETQRNKGNFPGRFSGRQFSNSRSEMNVSTLELGDSALYLCASSLSIDTQYFGPGTRLTVL.

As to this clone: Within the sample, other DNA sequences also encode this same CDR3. The CDR3 protein is CASSPARNTGELFF. CDR3 nucleotide sequence: TGTGCCAGCTCACCAGCTAGGAACACCGGGGAGCTGTTTTTT. This chain links TRBV18 with TRBJ2-2; D unclear. Germline V gene lookup returns CDR1 KGHSH and CDR2 LQKENI. The CDR3 totals 14 residues. V gave up 2 bases and J gave up 1 base, with 5 bases separating them.

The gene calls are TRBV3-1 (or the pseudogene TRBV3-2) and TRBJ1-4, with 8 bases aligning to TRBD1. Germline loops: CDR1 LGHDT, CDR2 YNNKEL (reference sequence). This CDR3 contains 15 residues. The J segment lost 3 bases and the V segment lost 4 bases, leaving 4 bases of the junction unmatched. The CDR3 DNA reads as TGTGCCAGCAGCCCCCGGGACAGGTCTAATGAAAAACTGTTTTTT. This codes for CASSPRDRSNEKLFF.

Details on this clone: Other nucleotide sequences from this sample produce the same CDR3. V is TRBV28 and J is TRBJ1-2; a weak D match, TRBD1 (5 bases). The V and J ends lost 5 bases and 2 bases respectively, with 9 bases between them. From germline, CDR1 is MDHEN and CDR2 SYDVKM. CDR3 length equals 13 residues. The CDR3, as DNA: TGTGCCAGCAGTATTAGGGGAAACTATGGCTACACCTTC. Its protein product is CASSIRGNYGYTF.

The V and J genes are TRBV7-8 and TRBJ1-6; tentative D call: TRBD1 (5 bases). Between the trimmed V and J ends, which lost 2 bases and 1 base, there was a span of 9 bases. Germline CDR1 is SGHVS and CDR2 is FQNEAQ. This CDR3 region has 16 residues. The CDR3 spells CASSLQGRSYNSPLHF. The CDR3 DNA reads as TGTGCCAGCAGCTTACAGGGAAGGTCCTATAATTCACCCCTCCACTTT.